Shown below are 5 T cell receptor beta chains from a single sample sequenced in a study of cytomegalovirus exposure and HLA in healthy donors. Primers for the PCR totalled 60 Vbeta and 13 Jbeta. Using immunoSEQ multiplex PCR, the repertoire was profiled, and TCRdb retains in-frame clones only, with some absent. The sample contains about 140,000 clones, more than 70% of which appear only once. Material: PBMCs. All receptors come from a young man in good health and CMV-seropositive.

The CDR3 reads CASSRPGKREGNEQFF. CDR3 nucleotide sequence: TGTGCCAGCAGCCGACCTGGGAAGCGGGAGGGAAATGAGCAGTTCTTC. The chain has TRBV9 and TRBJ2-1; 10 bases align to TRBD2. Unmatched junction bases numbered 11, after V lost 4 bases and J lost 7 bases. This CDR3 spans 16 amino acids. Per germline, CDR1 SGDLS and CDR2 YYNGEE.

This chain links TRBV5-1 with TRBJ1-2; D gene ambiguous. Germline CDR1 is SGHRS and CDR2 is YFSETQ. There are 14 residues in the CDR3. With 1 base removed from V and 1 base from J, the gap between germline ends came to 8 bases. As DNA, the CDR3 is TGCGCCAGCAGCTTGTCGGGTCATAACTATGGCTACACCTTC. Amino acid sequence: CASSLSGHNYGYTF.

This chain uses TRBV7-3 with TRBJ2-6, with a tentative D call TRBD2 (5 bases). The CDR3 extends over 13 amino acids. Looked up from germline, CDR1 is SGHTA and CDR2 is FQGTGA. Trimming stripped 5 bases from V and 4 bases from J, with 6 bases between. CDR3 in DNA: TGTGCCAGCAGCACTAGGGGGGCCAACGTCCTGACTTTC. Translation: CASSTRGANVLTF.

This CDR3 is CASSEDYRASTDTQYF. The CDR3 nucleotides read TGTGCCAGCAGCGAGGACTACCGAGCTAGCACAGATACGCAGTATTTT. The J gene is TRBJ2-3, the V gene TRBV9; D may be TRBD2 (6 bases). The germline CDR1 and CDR2 sequences are SGDLS and YYNGEE. The CDR3 totals 16 residues. V lost 3 bases and J lost 0, with 14 bases in between.

The CDR3 coding sequence is TGCGCCAGCAGCCCGGACTCCGTTTGGGAGACCCAGTACTTC. Protein: CASSPDSVWETQYF. V is TRBV4-1 and J is TRBJ2-5, with a weak D call TRBD2 (5 bases). The ends were cut back, 4 bases at V and 5 bases at J, with 14 bases in the middle. This CDR3 region has 14 residues. Germline V gene lookup returns CDR1 MGHRA and CDR2 YSYEKL.